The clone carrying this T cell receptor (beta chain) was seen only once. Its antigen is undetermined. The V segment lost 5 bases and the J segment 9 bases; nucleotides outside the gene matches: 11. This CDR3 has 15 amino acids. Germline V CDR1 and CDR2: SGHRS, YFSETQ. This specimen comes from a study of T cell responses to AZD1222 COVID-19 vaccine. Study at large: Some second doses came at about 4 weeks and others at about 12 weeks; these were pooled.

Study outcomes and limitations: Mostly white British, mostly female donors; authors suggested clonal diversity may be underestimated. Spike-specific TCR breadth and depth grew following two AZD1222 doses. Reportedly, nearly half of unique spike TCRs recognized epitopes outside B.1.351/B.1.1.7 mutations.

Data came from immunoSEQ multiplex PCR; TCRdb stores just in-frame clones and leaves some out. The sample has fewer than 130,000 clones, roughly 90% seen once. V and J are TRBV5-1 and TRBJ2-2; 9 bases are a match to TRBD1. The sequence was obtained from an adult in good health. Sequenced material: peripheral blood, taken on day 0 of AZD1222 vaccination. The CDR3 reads CASSFGTGFSRELFF. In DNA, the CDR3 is TGCGCCAGCAGTTTCGGGACAGGGTTTAGCCGGGAGCTGTTTTTT.